This TCR beta chain emerged from a study of Graves' ophthalmopathy and Graves' hyperthyroidism. Study in general: Pretreatment peripheral blood was obtained at initial diagnosis.

Overall study results and limits: Discrimination between ophthalmopathy and stable hyperthyroidism by a 13-signature model showed about 88% sensitivity and roughly 80% specificity. The model predicted ophthalmopathy progression with roughly 70% sensitivity and under 75% specificity.

CDR1 SGHAT and CDR2 FQNNGV come from the germline V gene. This CDR3 region has 14 residues. V lost 1 base and J lost 1, with 7 bases in between. About this clonotype itself: Antigen: not known.

RNA transcripts yielded amplified TCR beta CDR3 regions. A first-round RT-PCR used HTBI primers, followed by a second-round multiplex PCR. TCRdb called the multiplex PCR reads again in MiXCR, with one record for every CDR3 protein. The repertoire holds about 210,000 distinct CDR3 sequences, with about 32% as singletons. The sequenced sample was peripheral blood. The receptor comes from a man between 50 and 59 years old with Graves' ophthalmopathy. The chain recombines TRBV11-2 with TRBJ2-5, with D hard to call. This chain's CDR3 is CASSLAQAQETQYF. The DNA for the CDR3 is TGTGCCAGCAGCTTAGCGCAGGCCCAAGAGACCCAGTACTTC.